This T cell receptor beta chain was retrieved from a study of control samples from healthy donors and cancer patients. Assay: immunoSEQ multiplex PCR; the TCRdb copy retains only in-frame clones and omits some. Here the sample spans just under 100,000 clones, approximately 93% being singletons. Trimming shortened V by 2 bases and J by 3 bases, and 17 bases separated the two germline ends. The germline V gene encodes CDR1 SGDLS and CDR2 YYNGEE. This CDR3 is built from 16 residues. This TCR derives from a man younger than 35 in good health. The sample comprised blood. This chain connects TRBV9 to TRBJ1-2; TRBD1 is a possible D gene (6 bases). Here the CDR3 reads CASSVYRARGDYGYTF. Written as DNA, the CDR3 is TGTGCCAGCAGCGTCTACAGGGCCCGCGGGGACTATGGCTACACCTTC. Full variable domain (remainder filled in from reference TRBV9 and TRBJ1-2): DSGVTQTPKHLITATGQRVTLRCSPRSGDLSVYWYQQSLDQGLQFLIQYYNGEERAKGNILERFSAQQFPDLHSELNLSSLELGDSALYFCASSVYRARGDYGYTFGSGTRLTVV.